The entry below gives a single T cell receptor beta chain sequence along with its context. CDR1 is SQVTM, CDR2 ANQGSEA, per germline. V shed 4 bases and J 14 bases; nucleotides not matched to a gene: 8. CDR3 length: 11 residues. Only in-frame clones appear in the TCRdb table, and some are missing; sequencing was by immunoSEQ multiplex PCR. This table has about 89,000 clones, around 94% appearing once. This specimen belongs to a study of technical replicates of blood from several donors. Sequenced input: T cells isolated from PBMCs. The chain joins TRBV29-1 to TRBJ1-2, with 9 bases matching TRBD1. The sequence was collected from a human donor in good health. Written as DNA, the CDR3 is TGCAGCGTTGCAGGGGGACAGGGAGGAACCTTC. Its translation is CSVAGGQGGTF.